This passage covers 5 T cell receptor beta chains from one sample sequenced in a study of blood T cell repertoires in COVID-19. Sequencing used immunoSEQ multiplex PCR; TCRdb keeps in-frame clones, though not all of them. The top ten hold approximately 1.5% of the sample, which has about 430,000 clones, about 88% seen once. The sequencing sample was made of PBMCs or T cells enriched from blood (not recorded which). These receptors all stem from a woman aged 18-29 years who had been exposed to COVID-19.

This chain joins TRBV28 and TRBJ1-3; no reliable D call. The germline V gene has CDR1 MDHEN and CDR2 SYDVKM. Trimming stripped 3 bases from V and 2 bases from J, with 11 bases between. The CDR3 is 15 residues long. The CDR3 sequence: CASSLILAAGNTIYF. DNA for the CDR3: TGTGCCAGCAGTTTGATTCTCGCGGCTGGAAACACCATATATTTT.

This chain uses TRBV30 with TRBJ2-1; 13 nucleotides match TRBD2. There are 12 residues in the CDR3. CDR1 is GTSNPN, CDR2 SVGIG, per germline (reference sequence). V gave up 3 bases and J gave up 16 bases; unmatched junction bases: 6. For the CDR3, the DNA is TGTGCCTGGAGGGTGGGACTAGCGGGACCTTTCTTC. Translated: CAWRVGLAGPFF.

The rearrangement uses TRBV2 and TRBJ2-7; unclear D gene. The V gene's germline CDR1 is SNHLY and CDR2 FYNNEI. Trimming left V 7 bases short and J 5 bases short, with 12 bases between. There are 12 residues in the CDR3. The CDR3 nucleotides are TGTGCCAGCACCGAGGAAGAGGACGAGCAGTACTTC. As protein: CASTEEEDEQYF.

This rearrangement joins TRBV19 to TRBJ1-1; perhaps TRBD1 as D (5 bases). The CDR3 covers 15 residues. The germline V and J ends were trimmed by 7 bases and 0 bases, with 15 bases remaining between them. Germline V gives CDR1 LNHDA, CDR2 SQIVND (reference sequence). CDR3 coding DNA: TGTGCCAGTACTACACAGGTTTCCATGAACACTGAAGCTTTCTTT. Its translation is CASTTQVSMNTEAFF.

The rearrangement links TRBV27 to TRBJ1-1; 7 bases are shared with TRBD1. CDR1 and CDR2 from the germline V gene are MNHEY and SMNVEV (reference sequence). This CDR3 is built from 14 residues. Trimming removed 3 bases from V and 5 bases from J; junction bases left unmatched: 6. Here the CDR3 DNA reads TGTGCCAGCAGTTTGAGGGGGCTACGGACTGAAGCTTTCTTT. It encodes CASSLRGLRTEAFF.